These 32 T cell receptor beta chains originate from one sample sequenced in a study of post-analysis software for immune sequencing data. Study-level results: Compared with controls, patients had more of about five TRBV segments, including TRBV5-6, TRBV5-1 and TRBV20-1.

The antigens these receptors bind are not known. Unique molecular identifiers tagged the TCR beta cDNA libraries. TCRdb re-derived calls from the PCR reads in MiXCR, one entry per CDR3 protein. The sample includes 600,000 to 750,000 distinct CDR3 sequences, around 64% of them seen just once. Sequencing was done on a sample of blood. Source of these receptors: a girl aged 2 to 9 with multiple sclerosis.

Only a few counts were recorded for this clonotype. The chain uses TRBV24-1 and TRBJ2-5, with TRBD2 matching 7 bases. Trimming took 5 bases from V and 2 from J; bases not matched to a gene: 4. The CDR3 consists of 14 residues. Germline V gene sequence: CDR1 KGHDR, CDR2 SFDVKD. The CDR3: CATSVGGKQETQYF. The DNA for the CDR3 is TGTGCCACCAGTGTGGGGGGGAAGCAAGAGACCCAGTACTTC.

This chain links TRBV27 with TRBJ2-3; 7 bases align to TRBD2. Trimming removed 1 base from V and 4 bases from J; junction bases left unmatched: 8. This CDR3 is 16 amino acids long. CDR1 and CDR2 from the germline V gene are MNHEY and SMNVEV (reference sequence). The CDR3 sequence is CASSLYGTTPADTQYF. CDR3 in DNA: TGTGCCAGCAGTTTATATGGGACTACCCCCGCAGATACGCAGTATTTT.

V and J are TRBV29-1 and TRBJ2-7; 7 bases are a match to TRBD1. CDR1 and CDR2 from the germline V gene are SQVTM and ANQGSEA. The CDR3 loop spans 14 amino acids. V was clipped by 6 bases and J by 5 bases; unmatched bases: 13. This CDR3 reads CSVRTDRAGNEQYF. CDR3 bases: TGCAGCGTGAGGACTGACAGGGCTGGAAACGAGCAGTACTTC.

V usage is TRBV7-6 and J usage is TRBJ2-1, with 13 bases that match TRBD2. The CDR3 totals 16 residues. J was trimmed by 3 bases and V by 6 bases; bases with no gene match: 5. Germline CDR1 reads SGHVS; CDR2 reads FNYEAQ. In DNA, the CDR3 is TGTGCCAGCAGGGGGACTAGCGGGGACATCTACAATGAGCAGTTCTTC. Its translation: CASRGTSGDIYNEQFF.

The J gene is TRBJ1-2, the V gene TRBV3-1; D call uncertain. This CDR3 is 12 amino acids long. Trimming removed 1 base at V and 10 bases at J, with 10 bases between. Per germline, CDR1 LGHDT and CDR2 YNNKEL (reference sequence). The DNA of the CDR3 is TGTGCCAGCAGCCAAGCGATCCGTGACTACACCTTC. The encoded protein is CASSQAIRDYTF.

The chain uses TRBV5-1 and TRBJ2-3; D uncertain. The CDR3 runs to 15 residues. From germline, CDR1 is SGHRS and CDR2 YFSETQ. The germline V and J ends were trimmed by 0 bases and 0 bases, with 8 bases remaining between them. The CDR3 loop reads CASSLAAISTDTQYF. For the CDR3, the DNA is TGCGCCAGCAGCTTGGCCGCGATTAGCACAGATACGCAGTATTTT.

The chain employs TRBV7-6 and TRBJ2-1; 7 bases are a match to TRBD2. V lost 5 bases, J lost 4 bases, and 8 bases stayed unmatched. Germline V CDR1 and CDR2: SGHVS, FNYEAQ. This CDR3 region has 15 residues. This chain's CDR3 is CASSRTTSAYNEQFF. DNA for the CDR3: TGTGCCAGCAGCAGGACAACTAGCGCATACAATGAGCAGTTCTTC. Combining the CDR3 with reference TRBV7-6 and TRBJ2-1 gives the whole variable domain GAGVSQSPRYKVTKRGQDVALRCDPISGHVSLYWYRQALGQGPEFLTYFNYEAQQDKSGLPNDRFSAERPEGSISTLTIQRTEQRDSAMYRCASSRTTSAYNEQFFGPGTRLTVL.

The V call is TRBV7-2, the J call TRBJ2-7, with 9 bases matching TRBD2. The DNA end favors TRBJ2-5, so the J call may be wrong. The CDR3 consists of 15 residues. Per the germline V gene, CDR1 is SGHTA and CDR2 is FQGNSA. CDR3 sequence (DNA): TGTGCCAGCAGCTTAGGGATAGCGGGAGCAGAGACCCAGTACTTC. Translated, it gives CASSLGIAGAETQYF.

The chain is built from TRBV18 and TRBJ2-3; D not resolved. With 8 bases removed from V and 3 bases from J, the gap between germline ends came to 12 bases. Germline V gene lookup returns CDR1 KGHSH and CDR2 LQKENI. CDR3 length equals 13 residues. CDR3 DNA: TGTGCCAGCACCGGAGTGTATACAGATACGCAGTATTTT. It translates to CASTGVYTDTQYF.

This sequence joins TRBV20-1 and TRBJ2-5; 11 bases agree with TRBD2. CDR3 length: 15 amino acids. V gave up 6 bases and J gave up 3 bases; unmatched junction bases: 9. From germline, CDR1 is DFQATT and CDR2 SNEGSKA (reference sequence). This CDR3 is CSATPSGRREETQYF. CDR3 DNA sequence: TGCAGTGCAACGCCTAGCGGGAGGAGAGAAGAGACCCAGTACTTC.

This clonotype appeared once. This chain joins TRBV20-1 and TRBJ2-7; the D is unclear. Looked up from germline, CDR1 is DFQATT and CDR2 is SNEGSKA (reference sequence). Trimming cost V 0 bases and J 6 bases, with 12 bases left between them. The CDR3 runs 13 residues. The CDR3 reads CSARDLALPEQYF. In nucleotides, the CDR3 is TGCAGTGCTAGAGATCTTGCCCTTCCCGAGCAGTACTTC.

The chain recombines TRBV10-3 with TRBJ1-2; TRBD1 is a possible D gene (6 bases). V lost 2 bases and J lost 8, with 21 bases in between. The V gene's germline CDR1 is ENHRY and CDR2 SYGVKD. CDR3 size: 16 residues. In DNA form, the CDR3 reads TGTGCCATCAGTGAGGCTGATATGGGGGCCCTATACGGCTACACCTTC. The encoded protein is CAISEADMGALYGYTF.

This clonotype came up a few times. This chain joins TRBV20-1 and TRBJ2-3, with no clear D. V shed 3 bases and J shed 5 bases, with 6 bases lying between them. CDR3 length: 11 residues. In germline, CDR1 is DFQATT, CDR2 SNEGSKA (reference sequence). The CDR3 DNA follows: TGCAGTGCTAGGGTTATAGATACGCAGTATTTT. This translates into CSARVIDTQYF.

The rearrangement joins TRBV7-9 to TRBJ2-1, with D perhaps TRBD2 (7 bases). CDR1 and CDR2 (germline): SEHNR, FQNEAQ (reference sequence). Trimming shortened V by 5 bases and J by 7 bases, and 24 bases separated the two germline ends. This CDR3 is built from 17 residues. CDR3: CASSEPAPGGRRNEQFF. DNA of the CDR3: TGTGCCAGCAGCGAACCCGCACCGGGGGGCAGGAGGAATGAGCAGTTCTTC.

This chain joins TRBV6-1 and TRBJ2-1, with 12 bases that match TRBD1. Germline assignment: CDR1 MNHNS and CDR2 SASEGT. The V segment lost 6 bases and the J segment 5 bases; nucleotides outside the gene matches: 5. The CDR3 is 15 residues long. CDR3 loop: CASRPGQGANNEQFF. In DNA form, the CDR3 reads TGTGCCAGCAGGCCGGGACAGGGGGCTAACAATGAGCAGTTCTTC.

The V call is TRBV7-2, the J call TRBJ1-2; D gene uncertain. Germline CDR1 reads SGHTA; CDR2 reads FQGNSA. V was clipped by 3 bases and J by 5 bases, with 16 bases between them. The CDR3 totals 15 residues. The CDR3 region has the DNA TGTGCCAGCAGCTTGGGAGGGAAAACGGATTATGGCTACACCTTC. Translation: CASSLGGKTDYGYTF. Using reference TRBV7-2 and TRBJ1-2 for the parts outside the CDR3, the full variable domain is GAGVSQSPSNKVTEKGKDVELRCDPISGHTALYWYRQSLGQGLEFLIYFQGNSAPDKSGLPSDRFSAERTGGSVSTLTIQRTQQEDSAVYLCASSLGGKTDYGYTFGSGTRLTVV.

This sequence joins TRBV6-5 and TRBJ2-1; D may be TRBD1 or TRBD2 (5 bases each). This CDR3 comprises 12 residues. Germline values: CDR1 MNHEY, CDR2 SVGAGI. V shed 8 bases and J shed 10 bases, with 15 bases lying between them. The chain's CDR3 is CASAADGAEQFF. CDR3 DNA: TGTGCCAGCGCCGCGGACGGGGCAGAGCAGTTCTTC.

As DNA, the CDR3 is TGTGCCAGCAGCGTAGCCTGGGGGCAGGCCTACGAGCAGTACTTC. Translating gives CASSVAWGQAYEQYF. The chain employs TRBV9 and TRBJ2-7; the D gene is possibly TRBD1 (6 bases). Germline lookup yields CDR1 SGDLS and CDR2 YYNGEE. The CDR3 totals 15 residues. V lost 0 bases, J lost 2 bases, and 12 bases lay in between.

The rearrangement links TRBV20-1 to TRBJ1-3; TRBD1 agrees at 8 bases. The CDR3 loop spans 16 amino acids. From germline, CDR1 is DFQATT and CDR2 SNEGSKA (reference sequence). V lost 0 bases to trimming and J lost 0 bases; unmatched junction nucleotides: 4. The DNA for the CDR3 is TGCAGTGCTAGAGATCAGGGGGCCGGCTCTGGAAACACCATATATTTT. Amino acid sequence: CSARDQGAGSGNTIYF.

V and J are TRBV10-3 and TRBJ2-1; 9 positions agree with TRBD2. The V gene's germline CDR1 is ENHRY and CDR2 SYGVKD. The V segment lost 4 bases and the J segment 5 bases; nucleotides outside the gene matches: 12. CDR3 length: 17 amino acids. Here the CDR3 reads CAISGPNLAGIDNEQFF. The CDR3 DNA sequence: TGTGCCATCAGTGGGCCTAATCTAGCGGGAATCGACAATGAGCAGTTCTTC.

The chain has TRBV10-3 and TRBJ2-3; 9 nucleotides agree with TRBD1. CDR1 is ENHRY and CDR2 is SYGVKD in the germline V gene. The ends lost 5 bases at V and 4 bases at J; junction bases unmatched: 7. The CDR3 consists of 15 residues. CDR3 in amino acids: CAISSGQGISDTQYF. DNA for the CDR3: TGTGCCATCAGTTCCGGACAGGGGATTTCAGATACGCAGTATTTT.

This chain joins TRBV24-1 and TRBJ1-5; D gene uncertain. The CDR3 extends over 17 amino acids. Trimming shortened V by 3 bases and J by 0 bases, and 14 bases separated the two germline ends. From germline, CDR1 is KGHDR and CDR2 SFDVKD. CDR3 amino acids: CATSDPMDRDSNQPQHF. The CDR3 DNA sequence: TGTGCCACCAGTGATCCAATGGACCGCGATAGCAATCAGCCCCAGCATTTT.

This chain uses TRBV29-1 with TRBJ1-4; 7 nucleotides line up with TRBD1. CDR1 is SQVTM, CDR2 ANQGSEA, per germline. The trim removed 0 bases at V and 7 bases at J, leaving 5 bases unmatched. CDR3 length: 14 residues. This chain's CDR3 is CSVEDLRGPEKLFF. CDR3 DNA: TGCAGCGTTGAAGATCTTAGGGGGCCTGAAAAACTGTTTTTT. Using reference TRBV29-1 and TRBJ1-4 for the parts outside the CDR3, the full variable domain is SAVISQKPSRDICQRGTSLTIQCQVDSQVTMMFWYRQQPGQSLTLIATANQGSEATYESGFVIDKFPISRPNLTFSTLTVSNMSPEDSSIYLCSVEDLRGPEKLFFGSGTQLSVL.

This clonotype came up once. The V call is TRBV28, the J call TRBJ1-2, with 7 bases lining up with TRBD1. CDR1 and CDR2 from the germline V gene are MDHEN and SYDVKM. Germline trimming cut 5 bases from V and 5 bases from J; bases unmatched to any gene: 5. The CDR3 runs 13 residues. In DNA form, the CDR3 reads TGTGCCAGCAGTGCACAGGGGAGGTATGGCTACACCTTC. Translation: CASSAQGRYGYTF.

This clonotype was counted between two and nine times. The chain couples TRBV5-1 to TRBJ2-4; D is undetermined. Per the germline V gene, CDR1 is SGHRS and CDR2 is YFSETQ. The CDR3 sequence is 15 residues long. The ends were cut back, 4 bases at V and 1 base at J, with 12 bases in the middle. The CDR3 nucleotides are TGCGCCAGCAGCCCAACGGTCGCCGCCAAAAACATTCAGTACTTC. Translation gives CASSPTVAAKNIQYF.

This rearrangement joins TRBV7-2 to TRBJ1-5; 9 bases match TRBD1. Germline CDR1 and CDR2: SGHTA and FQGNSA. CDR3 length: 14 residues. J was trimmed by 7 bases and V by 5 bases; bases with no gene match: 6. The DNA for the CDR3 is TGTGCCAGCAGCCCAGGGACAGGGCTGCAGCCCCAGCATTTT. This codes for CASSPGTGLQPQHF.

This sequence joins TRBV5-1 and TRBJ2-3, with D perhaps matching TRBD1 (7 bases). Germline CDR1 is SGHRS and CDR2 is YFSETQ. This CDR3 has 15 residues. Trimming cost V 4 bases and J 2 bases, with 14 bases left between them. DNA of the CDR3: TGCGCCAGCAGCGCGGGGACAGCTGCCACAGATACGCAGTATTTT. This encodes CASSAGTAATDTQYF.

This clonotype was detected a few times. V usage is TRBV29-1 and J usage is TRBJ2-5; 10 bases map to TRBD2. After removal of 7 bases from V and 3 bases from J, the junction contained 11 bases not matched to a gene. The CDR3 is made up of 15 amino acids. CDR1 is SQVTM, CDR2 ANQGSEA, per germline. In DNA form, the CDR3 reads TGCAGCGCCAGCCCGCTAGCGGGAGTAGAAGAGACCCAGTACTTC. Encoded protein: CSASPLAGVEETQYF. Drawing the rest from reference TRBV29-1 and TRBJ2-5, the complete variable domain is SAVISQKPSRDICQRGTSLTIQCQVDSQVTMMFWYRQQPGQSLTLIATANQGSEATYESGFVIDKFPISRPNLTFSTLTVSNMSPEDSSIYLCSASPLAGVEETQYFGPGTRLLVL.

This chain uses TRBV24-1 with TRBJ2-5, with 7 nucleotides matching TRBD1. The CDR3 extends over 15 amino acids. The V gene end was trimmed by 5 bases and the J gene end by 4 bases; junction bases not matched to a gene: 9. Germline-derived CDR1 and CDR2 are KGHDR and SFDVKD. The CDR3 spells CATSAANRGRETQYF. The CDR3 region has the DNA TGTGCCACCAGTGCCGCCAACAGGGGAAGAGAGACCCAGTACTTC.

The chain recombines TRBV20-1 with TRBJ1-5; D gene unclear. The V end lost 3 bases, the J end lost 0 bases, and 6 bases lay between the germline ends. The length of the CDR3 is 13 residues. CDR1 DFQATT and CDR2 SNEGSKA come from the germline V gene (reference sequence). The CDR3 nucleotides read TGCAGTGCTAGGGAAAATAGCAATCAGCCCCAGCATTTT. Protein sequence: CSARENSNQPQHF.

The rearrangement uses TRBV29-1 and TRBJ1-4; D ambiguous. Looked up from germline, CDR1 is SQVTM and CDR2 is ANQGSEA. This CDR3 is 12 amino acids long. Trimming shortened V by 4 bases and J by 5 bases, and 8 bases separated the two germline ends. The CDR3 region has the DNA TGCAGCGTTGGGCGTTCCAATGAAAAACTGTTTTTT. Translation: CSVGRSNEKLFF.

This clonotype is a singleton in its sample. V gene TRBV12-3 or TRBV12-4 combines with J gene TRBJ1-5, with D tentatively TRBD1 (5 bases). Trimming stripped 5 bases from V and 0 bases from J, with 14 bases between. The CDR3 is 16 residues long. The CDR3 loop reads CASSHRGRSSNQPQHF. The DNA of the CDR3 is TGTGCCAGCAGTCATCGGGGGAGGAGTAGCAATCAGCCCCAGCATTTT.